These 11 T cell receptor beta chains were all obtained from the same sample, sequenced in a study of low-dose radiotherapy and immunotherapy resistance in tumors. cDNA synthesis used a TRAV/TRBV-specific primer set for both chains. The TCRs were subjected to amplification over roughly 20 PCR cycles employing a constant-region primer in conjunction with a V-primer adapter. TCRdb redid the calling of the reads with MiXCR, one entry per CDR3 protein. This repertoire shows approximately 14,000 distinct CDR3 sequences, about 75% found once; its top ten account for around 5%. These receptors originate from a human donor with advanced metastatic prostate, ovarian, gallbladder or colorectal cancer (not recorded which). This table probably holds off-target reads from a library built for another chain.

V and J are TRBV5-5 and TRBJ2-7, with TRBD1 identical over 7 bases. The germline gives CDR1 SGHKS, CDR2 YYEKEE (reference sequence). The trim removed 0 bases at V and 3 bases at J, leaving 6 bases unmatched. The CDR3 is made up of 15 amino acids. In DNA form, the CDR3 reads TGTGCCAGCAGCTTGGGTCCCGGGACAGTCTACGAGCAGTACTTC. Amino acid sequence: CASSLGPGTVYEQYF.

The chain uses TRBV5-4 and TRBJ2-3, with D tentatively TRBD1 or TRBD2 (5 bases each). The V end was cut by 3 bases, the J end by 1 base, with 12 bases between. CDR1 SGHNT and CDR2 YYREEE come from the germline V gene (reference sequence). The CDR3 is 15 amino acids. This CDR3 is CASSSARDGTDTQYF. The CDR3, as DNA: TGTGCCAGCAGCTCTGCCAGGGACGGCACAGATACGCAGTATTTT.

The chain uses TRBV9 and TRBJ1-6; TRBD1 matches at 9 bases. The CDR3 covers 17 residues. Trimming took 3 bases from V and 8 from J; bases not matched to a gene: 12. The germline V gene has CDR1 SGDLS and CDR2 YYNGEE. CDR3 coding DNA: TGTGCCAGCAGCGCGGACAGGGGAGTATCGTTGGATTCACCCCTCCACTTT. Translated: CASSADRGVSLDSPLHF.

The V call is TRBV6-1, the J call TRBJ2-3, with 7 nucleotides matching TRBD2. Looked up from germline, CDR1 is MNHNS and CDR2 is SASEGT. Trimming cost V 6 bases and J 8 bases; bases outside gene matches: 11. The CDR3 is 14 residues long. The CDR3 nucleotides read TGTGCCAGCAGCTTGACTAGCCTAGAACCTACGCAGTATTTT. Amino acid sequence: CASSLTSLEPTQYF.

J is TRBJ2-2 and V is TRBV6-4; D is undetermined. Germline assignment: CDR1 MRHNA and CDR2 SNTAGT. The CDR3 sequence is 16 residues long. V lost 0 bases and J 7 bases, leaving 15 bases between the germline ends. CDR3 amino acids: CASSDSSYGSGGELFF. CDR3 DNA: TGTGCCAGCAGTGACTCGAGTTACGGGTCTGGCGGGGAGCTGTTTTTT.

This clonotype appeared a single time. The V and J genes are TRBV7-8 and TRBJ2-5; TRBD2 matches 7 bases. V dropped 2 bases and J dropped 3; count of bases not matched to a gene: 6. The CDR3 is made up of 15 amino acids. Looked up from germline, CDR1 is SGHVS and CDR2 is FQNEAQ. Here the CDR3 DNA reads TGTGCCAGCAGCTTAAACGCGGGGGAGGAAGAGACCCAGTACTTC. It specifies CASSLNAGEEETQYF. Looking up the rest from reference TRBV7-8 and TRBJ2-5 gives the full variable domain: GAGVSQSPRYKVAKRGQDVALRCDPISGHVSLFWYQQALGQGPEFLTYFQNEAQLDKSGLPSDRFFAERPEGSVSTLKIQRTQQEDSAVYLCASSLNAGEEETQYFGPGTRLLVL.

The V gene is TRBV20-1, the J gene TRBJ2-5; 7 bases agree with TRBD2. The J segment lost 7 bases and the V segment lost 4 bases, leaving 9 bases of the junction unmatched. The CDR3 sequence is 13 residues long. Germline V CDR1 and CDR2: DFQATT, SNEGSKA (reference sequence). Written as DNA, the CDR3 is TGCAGTGCTACGGATCGTGGGGGGGTGACCCAGTACTTC. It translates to CSATDRGGVTQYF.

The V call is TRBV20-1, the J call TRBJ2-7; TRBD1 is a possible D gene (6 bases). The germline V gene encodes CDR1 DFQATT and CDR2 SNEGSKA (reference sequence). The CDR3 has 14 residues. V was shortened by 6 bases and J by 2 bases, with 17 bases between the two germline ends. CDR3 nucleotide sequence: TGCAGTGCCCAACCCGGGACACAAACCTACGAGCAGTACTTC. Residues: CSAQPGTQTYEQYF.

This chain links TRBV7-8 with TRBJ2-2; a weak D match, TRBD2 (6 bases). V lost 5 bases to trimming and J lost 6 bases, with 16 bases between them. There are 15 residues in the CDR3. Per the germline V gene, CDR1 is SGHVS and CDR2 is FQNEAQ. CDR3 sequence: CASSPSTGSAGELFF. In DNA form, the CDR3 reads TGTGCCAGCAGCCCCTCCACCGGGAGCGCCGGGGAGCTGTTTTTT.

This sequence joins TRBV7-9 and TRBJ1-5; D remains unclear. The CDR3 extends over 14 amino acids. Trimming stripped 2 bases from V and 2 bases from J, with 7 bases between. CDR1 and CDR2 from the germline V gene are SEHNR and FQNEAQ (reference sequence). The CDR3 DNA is TGTGCCAGCAGCTTAACTGATGGCAATCAGCCCCAGCATTTT. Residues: CASSLTDGNQPQHF. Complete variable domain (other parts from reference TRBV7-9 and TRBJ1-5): DTGVSQNPRHKITKRGQNVTFRCDPISEHNRLYWYRQTLGQGPEFLTYFQNEAQLEKSRLLSDRFSAERPKGSFSTLEIQRTEQGDSAMYLCASSLTDGNQPQHFGDGTRLSIL.

CDR3 loop: CASSGRQGLDTIYF. The CDR3 DNA reads as TGTGCCAGCAGCGGACGACAGGGTCTGGACACCATATATTTT. This chain connects TRBV9 to TRBJ1-3; 7 positions agree with TRBD1. The V gene end was trimmed by 3 bases and the J gene end by 8 bases; junction bases not matched to a gene: 8. CDR1 SGDLS and CDR2 YYNGEE come from the germline V gene. The CDR3 has 14 amino acids.